Following are 31 T cell receptor beta chains from one sample sequenced in a study of early T cells in non-severe SARS-CoV-2 infection. One entry per CDR3 protein results from TCRdb running MiXCR on the 5' RACE reads. The profile shows about 97,000 distinct CDR3 sequences, under 15% of them singletons. The sequenced material came from whole blood. The source is an adult who was a healthcare worker with PCR-confirmed SARS-CoV-2 infection or an uninfected control (not recorded which).

The chain couples TRBV7-2 to TRBJ2-3; possibly TRBD2 for D (5 bases). This CDR3 is 16 amino acids long. Trimming left V 5 bases short and J 0 bases short, with 15 bases between. Per the germline V gene, CDR1 is SGHTA and CDR2 is FQGNSA. The CDR3 nucleotides are TGTGCCAGCAGCGCCGTAGCGCTTCCGAGCACAGATACGCAGTATTTT. Translating gives CASSAVALPSTDTQYF.

There are many counts of this clonotype. This chain connects TRBV30 to TRBJ2-1, with D hard to call. The length of the CDR3 is 13 residues. V lost 3 bases and J lost 15, with 21 bases in between. Germline assignment: CDR1 GTSNPN and CDR2 SVGIG (reference sequence). CDR3 in DNA: TGTGCCTGGAGGGGTCGGATTAGAGAGTTTTTGTTCTTC. This gives the protein CAWRGRIREFLFF.

This chain joins TRBV7-2 and TRBJ1-4; 7 bases agree with TRBD1. The CDR3 sequence is 15 residues long. The junction had 8 bases not matched to a gene; V was cut back by 5 bases and J by 5 bases. CDR1 SGHTA and CDR2 FQGNSA come from the germline V gene. CDR3 in amino acids: CASSTQTGTNEKLFF. The DNA for the CDR3 is TGTGCCAGCAGCACCCAGACAGGGACGAATGAAAAACTGTTTTTT.

This clonotype appeared many times. The V call is TRBV29-1, the J call TRBJ2-2; 7 nucleotides match TRBD1. Per the germline V gene, CDR1 is SQVTM and CDR2 is ANQGSEA. V was clipped by 5 bases and J by 1 base; unmatched bases: 1. This CDR3 has 13 residues. CDR3 bases: TGCAGCGTTCGGACAGGGAACACCGGGGAGCTGTTTTTT. Translated, it gives CSVRTGNTGELFF.

This clonotype turned up a few times. The chain employs TRBV5-6 and TRBJ1-1; D not resolved. Between the trimmed V and J ends, which lost 4 bases and 2 bases, there was a span of 12 bases. Germline values: CDR1 SGHDT, CDR2 YYEEEE. The CDR3 covers 14 residues. CDR3 sequence: CASSIHSHNTEAFF. The CDR3 coding sequence is TGTGCCAGCAGCATCCACAGCCACAACACTGAAGCTTTCTTT.

This clonotype was seen at least ten times. The V call is TRBV11-2, the J call TRBJ2-1; weak D call: TRBD2 (6 bases). The CDR3 is 13 amino acids. V shed 5 bases and J shed 6 bases, with 11 bases lying between them. Per germline, CDR1 SGHAT and CDR2 FQNNGV. CDR3 DNA: TGTGCCAGCAGCGTCGGGACTCTCAATGAGCAGTTCTTC. It specifies CASSVGTLNEQFF.

This clonotype has a handful of counts. The chain couples TRBV18 to TRBJ1-5; D is possibly TRBD1 (5 bases). V dropped 5 bases and J dropped 3 bases, with 11 bases sitting between them. The CDR3 is 14 amino acids. Germline CDR1 and CDR2: KGHSH and LQKENI. The CDR3 is CASSFDSPNQPQHF. The CDR3 DNA follows: TGTGCCAGCTCATTTGACAGCCCCAATCAGCCCCAGCATTTT.

This clonotype was counted only a few times. J is TRBJ1-2 and V is TRBV6-5; D remains ambiguous. The CDR3 extends over 14 amino acids. Germline V gives CDR1 MNHEY, CDR2 SVGAGI. Between the trimmed V and J ends, which lost 2 bases and 5 bases, there was a span of 12 bases. The CDR3 sequence is CASSYAASHYGYTF. The CDR3 nucleotides read TGTGCCAGCAGTTACGCGGCGAGCCATTATGGCTACACCTTC.

This clonotype was seen ten or more times. V gene TRBV28 combines with J gene TRBJ2-7; no reliable D call. CDR3 length: 15 residues. Germline CDR1 reads MDHEN; CDR2 reads SYDVKM. V lost 7 bases and J 3 bases, leaving 19 bases between the germline ends. The CDR3 reads CASTLTRRSLYEQYF. The DNA for the CDR3 is TGTGCCAGCACCCTGACCCGAAGAAGCCTCTACGAGCAGTACTTC.

This chain uses TRBV7-2 with TRBJ2-2, with TRBD2 identical over 8 bases. Germline assignment: CDR1 SGHTA and CDR2 FQGNSA. Trimming took 3 bases from V and 1 from J; bases not matched to a gene: 7. This CDR3 contains 17 residues. The CDR3 bases are TGTGCCAGCAGCTTGATTCCGGGAGGGCTGAACACCGGGGAGCTGTTTTTT. Its protein product is CASSLIPGGLNTGELFF.

This clonotype was observed a few times. The chain recombines TRBV28 with TRBJ2-1; 8 bases line up with TRBD1. The germline V gene has CDR1 MDHEN and CDR2 SYDVKM. The CDR3 spans 16 residues. V shed 7 bases, J shed 6 bases, and the junction held 14 bases outside the gene matches. The CDR3: CASNPERQGPPNEQFF. CDR3 nucleotide sequence: TGTGCCAGCAACCCTGAACGACAGGGGCCTCCCAATGAGCAGTTCTTC.

There are many counts of this clonotype. V is TRBV4-3 and J is TRBJ2-2; no definite D call. This CDR3 is built from 15 residues. The germline gives CDR1 LGHNA, CDR2 YSLEER. Trimming stripped 4 bases from V and 6 bases from J, with 15 bases between. Here the CDR3 DNA reads TGCGCCAGCAGCCCTACCCGCGGCTTATCCGGGGAGCTGTTTTTT. Protein product: CASSPTRGLSGELFF.

The chain links TRBV9 to TRBJ2-1; TRBD2 might be the D (6 bases). Germline assignment: CDR1 SGDLS and CDR2 YYNGEE. The CDR3 covers 17 residues. Between the trimmed V and J ends, which lost 4 bases and 8 bases, there was a span of 25 bases. The CDR3 nucleotides read TGTGCCAGCAGCCCGACGTCCGCCTCGGGGAGGAGGGATGAGCAGTTCTTC. It specifies CASSPTSASGRRDEQFF. The full variable domain, in which reference TRBV9 and TRBJ2-1 provide the parts outside the CDR3, is DSGVTQTPKHLITATGQRVTLRCSPRSGDLSVYWYQQSLDQGLQFLIQYYNGEERAKGNILERFSAQQFPDLHSELNLSSLELGDSALYFCASSPTSASGRRDEQFFGPGTRLTVL.

This clonotype appeared many times. The CDR3 sequence: CASSYSTGYTF. The CDR3 DNA sequence: TGTGCCAGCAGTTACTCGACCGGCTACACCTTC. The chain uses TRBV6-6 and TRBJ1-2; no clear D gene. Germline CDR1 and CDR2: MNHNY and SVGAGI (reference sequence). This CDR3 has 11 amino acids. V lost 0 bases to trimming and J lost 8 bases, with 4 bases between them.

In its sample, this clonotype was seen a few times. The CDR3 DNA is TGTGCCAGCAGTTCACATCTAGCGGCTAAAAACATTCAGTACTTC. It codes for CASSSHLAAKNIQYF. The rearrangement joins TRBV28 to TRBJ2-4; 7 nucleotides match TRBD2. Germline CDR1 and CDR2: MDHEN and SYDVKM. CDR3 length: 15 residues. Unmatched junction bases numbered 7, after V lost 4 bases and J lost 4 bases.

The CDR3 loop is CASGGRGKTQYF. For the CDR3, the DNA is TGTGCCAGCGGGGGCAGGGGAAAGACCCAGTACTTC. The rearrangement uses TRBV28 and TRBJ2-5, with a weak D call TRBD1 (6 bases). The CDR3 length is 12 residues. Germline assignment: CDR1 MDHEN and CDR2 SYDVKM. V was pared by 8 bases and J by 6 bases, with 13 bases between.

The J gene is TRBJ1-4, the V gene TRBV28; D is possibly TRBD1 (6 bases). The CDR3 runs to 15 residues. Germline CDR1 and CDR2: MDHEN and SYDVKM. The germline V and J ends were trimmed by 3 bases and 5 bases, with 13 bases remaining between them. The CDR3 coding sequence is TGTGCCAGCAGTTTGGGGGCCCTTGGAAATGAAAAACTGTTTTTT. This codes for CASSLGALGNEKLFF.

The chain carries TRBV4-1 and TRBJ1-2, with D possibly matching TRBD1 (5 bases). Germline CDR1 MGHRA, CDR2 YSYEKL. The V gene lost 5 bases and the J gene lost 3 bases, with 16 bases spanning the gap. The CDR3 is 15 residues long. The CDR3 protein is CASSAEGGRDYGYTF. Here the CDR3 DNA reads TGCGCCAGCAGCGCAGAGGGAGGCAGGGACTATGGCTACACCTTC.

The rearrangement joins TRBV3-1 to TRBJ2-7; D perhaps matches TRBD2 (11 bases). V dropped 4 bases and J dropped 0 bases, with 28 bases sitting between them. In germline, CDR1 is LGHDT, CDR2 YNNKEL (reference sequence). This CDR3 contains 20 residues. The CDR3 DNA reads TGTGCCAGCAGCCGACAGGGGGCTAGCGGGAGGCAAGGGGGCTCCTACGAGCAGTACTTC. Translated, it gives CASSRQGASGRQGGSYEQYF.

V usage is TRBV28 and J usage is TRBJ1-5; the D gene is possibly TRBD1 (6 bases). V was clipped by 5 bases and J by 4 bases, with 18 bases between them. The length of the CDR3 is 16 residues. Germline V gives CDR1 MDHEN, CDR2 SYDVKM. CDR3 DNA: TGTGCCAGCAGTCACACCGGACAGTCATCTAATCAGCCCCAGCATTTT. As protein: CASSHTGQSSNQPQHF. Full variable domain (missing parts from reference TRBV28 and TRBJ1-5): DVKVTQSSRYLVKRTGEKVFLECVQDMDHENMFWYRQDPGLGLRLIYFSYDVKMKEKGDIPEGYSVSREKKERFSLILESASTNQTSMYLCASSHTGQSSNQPQHFGDGTRLSIL.

Ten or more counts support this clonotype. The rearrangement links TRBV29-1 to TRBJ2-3; 7 bases align to TRBD2. CDR3 length: 13 amino acids. V shed 6 bases, J shed 2 bases, and the junction held 5 bases outside the gene matches. The V gene's germline CDR1 is SQVTM and CDR2 ANQGSEA. The CDR3 here is CSVKRDSTDTQYF. The CDR3 DNA sequence: TGCAGCGTCAAGCGGGATTCCACAGATACGCAGTATTTT.

This clonotype was detected only a few times. CDR3 protein: CASSLSPRREQYF. The CDR3 nucleotides are TGTGCCAGCAGCTTATCTCCTCGTCGCGAGCAGTACTTC. V is TRBV7-6 and J is TRBJ2-7; the D is unclear. V lost 2 bases and J 6 bases, leaving 11 bases between the germline ends. There are 13 residues in the CDR3. Germline V gene data show CDR1 as SGHVS and CDR2 as FNYEAQ.

This clonotype has more than one count but fewer than ten. V gene TRBV14 combines with J gene TRBJ2-5, with 8 positions matching TRBD1. J was trimmed by 5 bases and V by 4 bases; bases with no gene match: 3. Germline CDR1 is SGHDN and CDR2 is FVKESK. The CDR3 consists of 13 residues. The CDR3 region is CASSRTGSETQYF. In DNA form, the CDR3 reads TGTGCCAGCAGCCGGACAGGGAGCGAGACCCAGTACTTC.

This clonotype was counted ten times or more. This chain uses TRBV12-3 or TRBV12-4 with TRBJ2-6; D is unresolved. V was pared by 6 bases and J by 1 base, with 4 bases between. The CDR3 runs to 13 residues. The CDR3 nucleotides read TGTGCCAGCAGATTTTCTGGGGCCAACGTCCTGACTTTC. Encoded protein: CASRFSGANVLTF.

This clonotype was counted at least ten times. The rearrangement uses TRBV11-2 and TRBJ1-1; tentatively, D is TRBD1 (6 bases). V was pared by 5 bases and J by 8 bases, with 15 bases between. This CDR3 has 13 residues. Germline CDR1 reads SGHAT; CDR2 reads FQNNGV. The CDR3 DNA reads TGTGCCAGCAGCAACCCGGGACACTCGGAAGCTTTCTTT. It encodes CASSNPGHSEAFF.

The chain couples TRBV3-1 to TRBJ1-2; 7 bases agree with TRBD1. The germline V gene has CDR1 LGHDT and CDR2 YNNKEL (reference sequence). The V segment lost 4 bases and the J segment 5 bases; nucleotides outside the gene matches: 7. The CDR3 totals 14 residues. CDR3 sequence reads: CASSPLTGEYGYTF. The CDR3 DNA reads as TGTGCCAGCAGCCCACTCACAGGGGAATATGGCTACACCTTC.

The CDR3 reads CAWNPWTGGEQYF. The CDR3 DNA reads as TGTGCCTGGAACCCTTGGACAGGGGGCGAGCAGTACTTC. V and J are TRBV30 and TRBJ2-7; 10 positions match TRBD1. The CDR3 spans 13 residues. Trimming removed 4 bases from V and 6 bases from J; junction bases left unmatched: 6. Germline-derived CDR1 and CDR2 are GTSNPN and SVGIG (reference sequence).

This clonotype was counted a few times. The chain uses TRBV20-1 and TRBJ2-1; no definite D call. In germline, CDR1 is DFQATT, CDR2 SNEGSKA (reference sequence). The V gene lost 2 bases and the J gene lost 9 bases, with 5 bases spanning the gap. The CDR3 totals 10 residues. The CDR3 region is CSARLPEQFF. The DNA of the CDR3 is TGCAGTGCTAGACTTCCTGAGCAGTTCTTC.

For this clonotype: A single base separates this from a much larger clone, so it may be a read error. The chain employs TRBV25-1 and TRBJ2-1; D assignment may be TRBD1 or TRBD2 (5 bases each). The CDR3 has 12 residues. Germline lookup yields CDR1 MGHDK and CDR2 SYGVNS. CDR3 DNA: TGTGCCTGCAGTGAATACGGGGCCCGACAGTTCTTC. It is translated as CACSEYGARQFF.

This clonotype was seen repeatedly, ten times or more. The chain is built from TRBV11-2 and TRBJ2-3; D is uncertain. The CDR3 is 15 amino acids. V gave up 4 bases and J gave up 0 bases, with 11 bases separating them. CDR1 is SGHAT and CDR2 is FQNNGV in the germline V gene. CDR3 residues: CASSSRGSSTDTQYF. Here the CDR3 DNA reads TGTGCCAGCAGCTCCCGAGGTTCTAGCACAGATACGCAGTATTTT. The full variable domain, its missing parts supplied by reference TRBV11-2 and TRBJ2-3, is EAGVAQSPRYKIIEKRQSVAFWCNPISGHATLYWYQQILGQGPKLLIQFQNNGVVDDSQLPKDRFSAERLKGVDSTLKIQPAKLEDSAVYLCASSSRGSSTDTQYFGPGTRLTVL.

This clonotype was observed at least ten times. The V gene is TRBV5-1, the J gene TRBJ2-5; D unresolved. The ends were cut back, 0 bases at V and 0 bases at J, with 9 bases in the middle. Germline values: CDR1 SGHRS, CDR2 YFSETQ. The CDR3 covers 15 residues. DNA of the CDR3: TGCGCCAGCAGCTTGGTTGGCGGAAACCAAGAGACCCAGTACTTC. Its protein is CASSLVGGNQETQYF.